The 2 T cell receptor beta chains reported below all come from one sample, sequenced in a study of shared clonotypes between healthy human individuals. CD45RO-negative cells were positively selected for CCR7, leaving out terminally differentiated effector memory CD45RA+ cells. This table comes from immunoSEQ multiplex PCR, and its TCRdb copy is limited to in-frame clones, with some not included. The sample has around 580,000 clones; more than 95% are singletons. Sequenced sample: naive CD8+ T cells sorted from blood. The receptors stem from a man under 40 in good health.

The V call is TRBV29-1, the J call TRBJ1-1, with D possibly matching TRBD1 (6 bases). CDR1 and CDR2 from the germline V gene are SQVTM and ANQGSEA. Trimming pared 7 bases from V and 4 bases from J, leaving 16 bases between. The CDR3 spans 13 residues. The CDR3 region has the DNA TGCAGCGCTTCGGGGGCGCGGACCACTGAAGCTTTCTTT. Residues: CSASGARTTEAFF.

The chain employs TRBV27 and TRBJ2-1; no reliable D call. Trimming removed 3 bases from V and 0 bases from J, with 12 bases in between. Germline values: CDR1 MNHEY, CDR2 SMNVEV (reference sequence). The CDR3 runs to 16 residues. This CDR3 reads CASSFLGQSSYNEQFF. For the CDR3, the DNA is TGTGCCAGCAGTTTTCTGGGCCAGAGCTCCTACAATGAGCAGTTCTTC.